Below, one T cell receptor (beta chain) is given with its context. Its antigen is undetermined. This record belongs to a study of shared clonotypes between healthy human individuals. The CDR3 contains 15 residues. CDR1 and CDR2 from the germline V gene are MNHNS and SASEGT. V lost 3 bases and J lost 0; bases outside the gene matches: 5. Some clones are missing from TCRdb's copy, which holds only in-frame ones; the method was immunoSEQ multiplex PCR. The sample lists 95,000 to 120,000 clones, under 70% occurring once. Study-level points and caveats: Rarefaction gave evidence that sorted-subset sequencing remained incomplete despite large depth. Roughly 4.7% was the fraction of naive CD4 clonotypes found shared across a handful of donors. Investigators expected sequencing depth to affect clonotype sharing among donors.

The specimen was memory CD8+ T cells sorted from blood. Specified subset: CD45RO+ cells pooled with CCR7-negative TemRA cells. V is TRBV6-1 and J is TRBJ2-7; 7 nucleotides align to TRBD1. The TCR sequence derives from a woman in her 30s in good health. The CDR3, as DNA: TGTGCCAGCAGTGATACAGGGGTGACCTCCTACGAGCAGTACTTC. Protein sequence: CASSDTGVTSYEQYF.